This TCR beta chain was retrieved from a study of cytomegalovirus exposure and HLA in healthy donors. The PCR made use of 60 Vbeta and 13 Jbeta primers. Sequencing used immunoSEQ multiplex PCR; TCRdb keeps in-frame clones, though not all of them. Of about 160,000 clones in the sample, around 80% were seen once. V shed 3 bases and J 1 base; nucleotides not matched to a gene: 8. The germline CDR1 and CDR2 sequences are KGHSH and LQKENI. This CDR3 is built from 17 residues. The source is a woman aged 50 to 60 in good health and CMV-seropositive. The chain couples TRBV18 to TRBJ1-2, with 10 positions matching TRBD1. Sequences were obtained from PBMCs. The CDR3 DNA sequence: TGTGCCAGCTCACCCGGGACAGGGGTAACCGTTAACTATGGCTACACCTTC. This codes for CASSPGTGVTVNYGYTF.